Below are 28 T cell receptor beta chains sequenced from a single sample in a study of blood T cell repertoires in COVID-19. Using immunoSEQ multiplex PCR, the repertoire was profiled, and TCRdb retains in-frame clones only, with some absent. The table includes a few hundred thousand clones, 70% to 90% detected once. Sequenced input: peripheral blood. The receptors here all came from a man aged 18-30 years with active or convalescent COVID-19.

The rearrangement uses TRBV7-6 and TRBJ2-3, with D possibly matching TRBD2 (5 bases). Looked up from germline, CDR1 is SGHVS and CDR2 is FNYEAQ. This CDR3 has 15 residues. V lost 3 bases, J lost 6 bases, and 16 bases lay in between. The CDR3: CASSFDPGPGDTQYF. The CDR3 DNA reads as TGTGCCAGCAGCTTCGACCCGGGTCCGGGGGATACGCAGTATTTT.

The chain couples TRBV7-2 to TRBJ2-1, with a possible D match to TRBD2 (5 bases). This CDR3 is built from 15 residues. Germline CDR1 SGHTA, CDR2 FQGNSA. V lost 1 base and J lost 1, with 8 bases in between. CDR3 protein: CASSLGGMSYNEQFF. The CDR3 bases are TGTGCCAGCAGCTTAGGAGGGATGTCCTACAATGAGCAGTTCTTC.

The chain is built from TRBV19 and TRBJ1-2, with D hard to call. Germline values: CDR1 LNHDA, CDR2 SQIVND (reference sequence). The CDR3 is 17 amino acids. V gave up 5 bases and J gave up 4 bases, with 23 bases separating them. In DNA, the CDR3 is TGTGCCAGTAGTCGGGAGGTAGTGGCAGCCGGATCCTATGGCTACACCTTC. Protein: CASSREVVAAGSYGYTF.

This chain connects TRBV7-3 to TRBJ2-2; 11 bases fit TRBD2. CDR3 length equals 17 residues. Germline V CDR1 and CDR2: SGHTA, FQGTGA. V lost 6 bases, J lost 5 bases, and 11 bases stayed unmatched. CDR3 loop: CASSHIGLAGGTGELFF. Here the CDR3 DNA reads TGTGCCAGCAGTCATATCGGCCTAGCGGGGGGTACCGGGGAGCTGTTTTTT.

The V gene is TRBV28, the J gene TRBJ1-1; possibly TRBD1 for D (6 bases). This CDR3 contains 15 residues. The germline V and J ends were trimmed by 2 bases and 7 bases, with 17 bases remaining between them. CDR1 and CDR2 (germline): MDHEN, SYDVKM. This CDR3 is CASSLMGSPGVEAFF. CDR3 coding DNA: TGTGCCAGCAGTTTAATGGGGTCGCCAGGGGTTGAAGCTTTCTTT.

The chain is built from TRBV5-1 and TRBJ2-3, with TRBD1 matching over 9 bases. The CDR3 length is 16 residues. The V gene's germline CDR1 is SGHRS and CDR2 YFSETQ. With V trimmed by 4 bases and J by 3 bases, 9 bases remained unmatched. The CDR3 reads CASSPPGQGGTDTQYF. CDR3 coding DNA: TGCGCCAGCAGCCCTCCGGGACAGGGTGGGACAGATACGCAGTATTTT.

This clone was counted a single time. The CDR3 protein is CASPYGWTTGAGEQFF. CDR3 sequence (DNA): TGTGCCAGCCCCTATGGATGGACGACAGGGGCGGGGGAGCAGTTCTTC. The genes are TRBV5-8 and TRBJ2-1; 8 nucleotides agree with TRBD1. Per germline, CDR1 SGHTS and CDR2 YDEGEE. The CDR3 is made up of 16 amino acids. V trimming: 7 bases; J trimming: 10 bases; junction bases outside the gene matches: 19. Using reference TRBV5-8 and TRBJ2-1 for the parts outside the CDR3, the full variable domain is EAGVTQSPTHLIKTRGQQATLRCSPISGHTSVYWYQQALGLGLQFLLWYDEGEERNRGNFPPRFSGRQFPNYSSELNVNALELEDSALYLCASPYGWTTGAGEQFFGPGTRLTVL.

V usage is TRBV6-5 and J usage is TRBJ1-2, with 8 positions matching TRBD1. Trimming at V came to 5 bases and at J to 5 bases, leaving 4 bases not matched to a gene. This CDR3 is 13 amino acids long. The germline gives CDR1 MNHEY, CDR2 SVGAGI. The CDR3: CASSLRTGYGYTF. The CDR3 DNA sequence: TGTGCCAGCAGTCTTCGGACAGGGTATGGCTACACCTTC.

This chain joins TRBV7-6 and TRBJ2-7; 9 nucleotides agree with TRBD1. The CDR3 length is 18 residues. Losses at the gene ends were 1 base for V and 7 bases for J; bases not matched to a gene: 17. The germline gives CDR1 SGHVS, CDR2 FNYEAQ. For the CDR3, the DNA is TGTGCCAGCAGCTTAGAGCAGGCCCTCAGACAGGGGGGTATGGAGCAGTACTTC. As protein: CASSLEQALRQGGMEQYF.

The chain couples TRBV5-1 to TRBJ2-5; TRBD2 aligns across 7 bases. Germline CDR1 reads SGHRS; CDR2 reads YFSETQ. The CDR3 sequence is 15 residues long. The junction had 9 bases not matched to a gene; V was cut back by 3 bases and J by 4 bases. The CDR3 is CASSSPQGGRETQYF. Here the CDR3 DNA reads TGCGCCAGCAGCTCCCCCCAGGGAGGGAGAGAGACCCAGTACTTC.

The chain couples TRBV29-1 to TRBJ1-2; D uncertain. Per the germline V gene, CDR1 is SQVTM and CDR2 is ANQGSEA. There are 13 residues in the CDR3. V lost 6 bases, J lost 4 bases, and 15 bases lay in between. Here the CDR3 reads CSVDGVDGYGYTF. CDR3 nucleotide sequence: TGCAGCGTAGACGGGGTCGACGGCTATGGCTACACCTTC. The whole variable domain, remainder taken from reference TRBV29-1 and TRBJ1-2, is SAVISQKPSRDICQRGTSLTIQCQVDSQVTMMFWYRQQPGQSLTLIATANQGSEATYESGFVIDKFPISRPNLTFSTLTVSNMSPEDSSIYLCSVDGVDGYGYTFGSGTRLTVV.

This chain joins TRBV28 and TRBJ2-1; 8 nucleotides agree with TRBD2. Looked up from germline, CDR1 is MDHEN and CDR2 is SYDVKM. V lost 3 bases, J lost 2 bases, and 6 bases stayed unmatched. The CDR3 contains 16 residues. The DNA for the CDR3 is TGTGCCAGCAGTTTTTTAGGTAGCGGGACCTACAATGAGCAGTTCTTC. Its protein product is CASSFLGSGTYNEQFF.

The chain recombines TRBV30 with TRBJ2-5, with D perhaps TRBD2 (6 bases). The CDR3 sequence is 13 residues long. Germline assignment: CDR1 GTSNPN and CDR2 SVGIG (reference sequence). Trimming left V 4 bases short and J 1 base short, with 10 bases between. The CDR3 reads CAWMGGPQETQYF. The CDR3 DNA is TGTGCCTGGATGGGGGGTCCCCAAGAGACCCAGTACTTC.

The count of this clone is one. This chain links TRBV7-2 with TRBJ1-1; TRBD1 aligns across 7 bases. Per the germline V gene, CDR1 is SGHTA and CDR2 is FQGNSA. V was pared by 5 bases and J by 0 bases, with 3 bases of the junction left unmatched. There are 14 residues in the CDR3. The CDR3 sequence: CASSMGQMNTEAFF. The CDR3 DNA reads TGTGCCAGCAGCATGGGACAGATGAACACTGAAGCTTTCTTT.

The V and J genes are TRBV19 and TRBJ1-2; TRBD1 agrees at 11 bases. V gave up 4 bases and J gave up 9 bases; unmatched junction bases: 4. CDR3 length equals 13 residues. Germline V gene sequence: CDR1 LNHDA, CDR2 SQIVND (reference sequence). CDR3 protein: CASSTRDRGSYTF. CDR3 DNA: TGTGCCAGTAGTACCCGGGACAGGGGGAGCTACACCTTC.

This chain uses TRBV21-1 with TRBJ2-1; the table's D call, TRBD2, has no DNA check behind it. TRBV21-1 is designated a pseudogene. The CDR3 runs to 22 residues. DNA of the CDR3: TGTGCCAGCAGACCCGGACAGGCCATCGCGGGGACTAGCGGGATCTCCTACAATGAGCAGTTCTTC. Translation gives CASRPGQAIAGTSGISYNEQFF.

The V call is TRBV27, the J call TRBJ2-5; 15 bases line up with TRBD2. V shed 4 bases, J shed 7 bases, and the junction held 7 bases outside the gene matches. This CDR3 contains 16 residues. Looked up from germline, CDR1 is MNHEY and CDR2 is SMNVEV (reference sequence). The CDR3 sequence is CASSSRTSGRATTQYF. The DNA of the CDR3 is TGTGCCAGCAGTTCGAGGACTAGCGGGAGGGCCACGACCCAGTACTTC.

This rearrangement joins TRBV30 to TRBJ1-3; D perhaps matches TRBD1 (5 bases). Germline CDR1 GTSNPN, CDR2 SVGIG (reference sequence). Trimming took 0 bases from V and 1 from J, leaving 13 bases between them. CDR3 length equals 16 residues. The CDR3 region has the DNA TGTGCCTGGAGTGTAGCGAGGGGAGGTTCTGGAAACACCATATATTTT. This gives the protein CAWSVARGGSGNTIYF.

DNA for the CDR3: TGTGCCAGCACTACTCGGCCAGTCGCGGGGGGGCCGTACGAGCAGTACTTC. This codes for CASTTRPVAGGPYEQYF. This chain uses TRBV7-2 with TRBJ2-7, with 9 bases identical to TRBD2. This CDR3 comprises 17 residues. V shed 7 bases and J 4 bases; nucleotides not matched to a gene: 17. Germline assignment: CDR1 SGHTA and CDR2 FQGNSA.

The V and J genes are TRBV9 and TRBJ1-1, with 8 nucleotides matching TRBD1. Germline CDR1 is SGDLS and CDR2 is YYNGEE. With V trimmed by 5 bases and J by 2 bases, 14 bases remained unmatched. There are 17 residues in the CDR3. The CDR3 reads CASSPTPGGAVNTEAFF. CDR3 bases: TGTGCCAGCAGTCCTACCCCAGGGGGCGCGGTAAACACTGAAGCTTTCTTT.

The chain carries TRBV5-1 and TRBJ1-1; maybe TRBD1 (5 bases). Germline assignment: CDR1 SGHRS and CDR2 YFSETQ. The CDR3 is 16 residues long. Trimming removed 2 bases from V and 5 bases from J, with 19 bases in between. Here the CDR3 DNA reads TGCGCCAGCAGCTTTAAGAAGGGGCCCCTCACAACTGAAGCTTTCTTT. It translates to CASSFKKGPLTTEAFF. The whole variable domain, remainder taken from reference TRBV5-1 and TRBJ1-1, is KAGVTQTPRYLIKTRGQQVTLSCSPISGHRSVSWYQQTPGQGLQFLFEYFSETQRNKGNFPGRFSGRQFSNSRSEMNVSTLELGDSALYLCASSFKKGPLTTEAFFGQGTRLTVV.

This chain connects TRBV11-2 to TRBJ1-2; 10 bases align to TRBD1. The CDR3 loop spans 15 amino acids. Germline assignment: CDR1 SGHAT and CDR2 FQNNGV. J lost 3 bases, V lost 1 base, and 2 bases had no gene match. The CDR3 region is CASSLGDRGHYGYTF. The CDR3 DNA is TGTGCCAGCAGCTTAGGAGACAGGGGGCACTATGGCTACACCTTC.

The chain is built from TRBV7-8 and TRBJ1-2; TRBD1 aligns across 9 bases. The CDR3 extends over 17 amino acids. Germline values: CDR1 SGHVS, CDR2 FQNEAQ. Trimming cost V 5 bases and J 4 bases; bases outside gene matches: 14. This CDR3 reads CASSRDRVLKGGYGYTF. DNA for the CDR3: TGTGCCAGCAGCCGGGACAGGGTTCTCAAAGGAGGCTATGGCTACACCTTC.

A single count supports this clone. The chain has TRBV7-2 and TRBJ2-1; 10 bases agree with TRBD2. The CDR3 is made up of 19 amino acids. V trimming: 4 bases; J trimming: 3 bases; junction bases outside the gene matches: 15. Germline lookup yields CDR1 SGHTA and CDR2 FQGNSA. The CDR3 DNA reads as TGTGCCAGCAGCTCCGCCCACTCTAGCGGGGGAACAAGCTACAATGAGCAGTTCTTC. It codes for CASSSAHSSGGTSYNEQFF.

V gene TRBV5-6 combines with J gene TRBJ1-2, with D unresolved. The V gene lost 0 bases and the J gene lost 4 bases, with 10 bases spanning the gap. From germline, CDR1 is SGHDT and CDR2 YYEEEE. This CDR3 spans 14 amino acids. CDR3 sequence (DNA): TGTGCCAGCAGCTTGGGTTCGGGAATCTATGGCTACACCTTC. This encodes CASSLGSGIYGYTF.

V gene TRBV7-6 combines with J gene TRBJ2-7; D is unclear. From germline, CDR1 is SGHVS and CDR2 FNYEAQ. V was clipped by 1 base and J by 6 bases, with 10 bases between them. The CDR3 runs to 13 residues. Here the CDR3 reads CASSLGGRSEQYF. The CDR3 DNA follows: TGTGCCAGCAGCTTAGGCGGTCGAAGCGAGCAGTACTTC. Variable domain in full (rest from reference TRBV7-6 and TRBJ2-7): GAGVSQSPRYKVTKRGQDVALRCDPISGHVSLYWYRQALGQGPEFLTYFNYEAQQDKSGLPNDRFSAERPEGSISTLTIQRTEQRDSAMYRCASSLGGRSEQYFGPGTRLTVT.

As DNA, the CDR3 is TGCAGCGTTGGTTCCCTAGACAATCAGCCCCAGCATTTT. Its translation is CSVGSLDNQPQHF. V gene TRBV29-1 combines with J gene TRBJ1-5; no clear D. Germline V gives CDR1 SQVTM, CDR2 ANQGSEA. CDR3 length equals 13 residues. Trimming pared 4 bases from V and 3 bases from J, leaving 10 bases between.

The rearrangement uses TRBV7-2 and TRBJ2-5; 7 positions match TRBD1. The V and J ends lost 2 bases and 4 bases, in that order; junction bases with no gene match: 1. The CDR3 has 13 residues. The germline V gene has CDR1 SGHTA and CDR2 FQGNSA. The CDR3 is CASSLRGRETQYF. The CDR3 DNA sequence: TGTGCCAGCAGCTTAAGGGGGCGAGAGACCCAGTACTTC.